These T cell receptor beta chains were read from a single sample in a study of blood T cell repertoires in COVID-19. TCRdb keeps only in-frame clones here, not all; method: immunoSEQ multiplex PCR. Of fewer than 150,000 clones in the sample, 85% to 90% are singletons; the top ten hold 11%. What was sequenced was peripheral blood. The origin of the receptors is a woman of 80 years or more with acute or convalescent COVID-19. Each CDR3 is given with its conserved first and last residue. D genes are given only for firm matches. Size is omitted from some rows. Given values are once, few, many or a class for expanded clones.

v_call,d_call,clone_size,j_call,cdr3_nt,cdr3_aa
TRBV18,NA,once,TRBJ1-4,TGTGCCAGCTCACCTTCGAGAGGAGCAACTAATGAAAAACTGTTTTTT,CASSPSRGATNEKLFF
TRBV18,NA,NA,TRBJ2-4,TGTGCCAGCTCACCCCCGGAGGGGGCTGTAGGAAGAAACATTCAGTACTTC,CASSPPEGAVGRNIQYF
TRBV4-1,TRBD1,NA,TRBJ1-6,TGCGCCAGCAGCCCCGGACAGGAGTACTCCTATAATTCACCCCTCCACTTT,CASSPGQEYSYNSPLHF
TRBV18,NA,NA,TRBJ1-5,TGTGCCAGCTCACCACCCATGGGAGGTAACAATCAGCCCCAGCATTTT,CASSPPMGGNNQPQHF
TRBV5-6,TRBD1,NA,TRBJ1-2,TGTGCCAGCAGCTCGACCACCGCCGGGACAGACTATGGCTACACCTTC,CASSSTTAGTDYGYTF
TRBV2,NA,NA,TRBJ2-1,TGTGCCAGCAAGGGAGGCCAGCCACTCTACAATGAGCAGTTCTTC,CASKGGQPLYNEQFF
TRBV27,TRBD1,NA,TRBJ1-2,TGTGCCAGCAGTCCGGGACAGGGTGGCTACACCTTC,CASSPGQGGYTF
TRBV5-4,TRBD1,NA,TRBJ1-5,TGTGCCAGCAGCCGGGGACAGAATCAGCCCCAGCATTTT,CASSRGQNQPQHF
TRBV14,NA,NA,TRBJ1-2,TGTGCCAGCAGCCACACAGGCCTCACAGGGAGCCCCTATGGCTACACCTTC,CASSHTGLTGSPYGYTF
TRBV3-1/TRBV3-2,TRBD1,once,TRBJ1-6,TGTGCCAGCAGTCCCGGGACAGGGTCGGAATCACCCCTCCACTTT,CASSPGTGSESPLHF
TRBV7-9,NA,NA,TRBJ1-3,TGTGCCAGCAGTACAGGGACCTCTGGAAACACCATATATTTT,CASSTGTSGNTIYF
TRBV5-1,TRBD2,NA,TRBJ2-3,TGCGCCAGCAGCTTGGTTCGCCTAGCGGGCACAGATACGCAGTATTTT,CASSLVRLAGTDTQYF
TRBV4-3,TRBD2,NA,TRBJ2-3,TGCGCCAGCAGCCAAGATTCGACAGCGGGGGGGCCGACAGATACGCAGTATTTT,CASSQDSTAGGPTDTQYF
TRBV7-7,NA,NA,TRBJ2-1,TGTGCTAGCAGCTTTGGGCCTACATCCTACAATGAGCAGTTCTTC,CASSFGPTSYNEQFF
TRBV2,NA,NA,TRBJ1-3,TGTGCCAGCAATCCGGGGAGCTCTGGAAACACCATATATTTT,CASNPGSSGNTIYF
TRBV30,NA,once,TRBJ1-1,TGTGCCTGGAGGGCCACTGAAGCTTTCTTT,CAWRATEAFF
TRBV7-2,NA,NA,TRBJ1-1,TGTGCCAGCAGCTTACTCCAGGCCGGGAAAGCTTTCTTT,CASSLLQAGKAFF
TRBV4-2,TRBD2,NA,TRBJ2-5,TGTGCCAGCAGCCAAGAGGTGCGGGGGGGCCCACACCAAGAGACCCAGTACTTC,CASSQEVRGGPHQETQYF
TRBV12-3/TRBV12-4,TRBD1,NA,TRBJ1-1,TGTGCCAGCACCTCGACAGGGGGCGGCTTTGCTTTCTTT,CASTSTGGGFAFF
TRBV15,TRBD1,once,TRBJ1-2,TGTGCCACCAGTCTGGACAGGGCGAACTATGGCTACACCTTC,CATSLDRANYGYTF
TRBV7-8,NA,NA,TRBJ1-3,TGTGCCAGCAGCCCCTTCGAAGTAAGCCTCTCTGGAAACACCATATATTTT,CASSPFEVSLSGNTIYF
TRBV5-4,TRBD1,NA,TRBJ1-4,TGTGCCAGCAGCTTGCCGGGACAGGGGAATGAAAAACTGTTTTTT,CASSLPGQGNEKLFF
TRBV9,TRBD1,few,TRBJ1-5,TGTGCCAGCAGCGTCCGGGACAGGGGTTTCCCCCAGCATTTT,CASSVRDRGFPQHF
TRBV7-9,NA,NA,TRBJ2-7,TGTGCCAGCAGCTTAGCAGGAGTAACCTACGAGCAGTACTTC,CASSLAGVTYEQYF
TRBV19,NA,once,TRBJ1-3,TGTGCCAGTAGTATCGGACCGGGCCCAAGGGGATCTGGAAACACCATATATTTT,CASSIGPGPRGSGNTIYF
TRBV2,NA,NA,TRBJ1-1,TGTGCCAGCAACAAACGGGCGCGGGACACTGAAGCTTTCTTT,CASNKRARDTEAFF
TRBV12-3/TRBV12-4,TRBD1,NA,TRBJ1-5,TGTGCCAGCAGTCTCACAGGGGATCAGCCCCAGCATTTT,CASSLTGDQPQHF
TRBV24-1,NA,NA,TRBJ1-1,TGTGCCACCAGTGACTGGCCTGAAGCTTTCTTT,CATSDWPEAFF
TRBV7-8,NA,NA,TRBJ1-2,TGTGCCAGCAGCTTGGCGGAAGGCTATGGCTACACCTTC,CASSLAEGYGYTF
TRBV7-2,NA,NA,TRBJ2-3,TGTGCCAGCAGCTTATGGAGAGTTAGCGCAGATACGCAGTATTTT,CASSLWRVSADTQYF
TRBV5-1,TRBD1,NA,TRBJ2-1,TGCGCCAGCAGGACAGGGGGCTCCTACAATGAGCAGTTCTTC,CASRTGGSYNEQFF
TRBV10-3,NA,NA,TRBJ1-1,TGTGCCATCGCGCGGGGAGACACTGAAGCTTTCTTT,CAIARGDTEAFF
TRBV11-2,TRBD1,NA,TRBJ2-3,TGTGCCAGCAGCTTTTGGGACAGAAACACAGATACGCAGTATTTT,CASSFWDRNTDTQYF
TRBV3-1/TRBV3-2,NA,NA,TRBJ2-1,TGTGCCAGCAGCCGGCCATACCACAATGAGCAGTTCTTC,CASSRPYHNEQFF
TRBV13,TRBD1,NA,TRBJ2-1,TGTGCCAGCAGCTCCGGACAGGGGCATTACAATGAGCAGTTCTTC,CASSSGQGHYNEQFF
TRBV18,TRBD2,NA,TRBJ2-6,TGTGCCAGCTCACCCCCCGGGAGGCGCTCTGGGGCCAACGTCCTGACTTTC,CASSPPGRRSGANVLTF
TRBV7-5,NA,NA,TRBJ2-4,TGTGCCAGAAGCTTAGAGTCTAGGTCGACGGGGAAAAACATTCAGTACTTC,CARSLESRSTGKNIQYF
TRBV30,NA,NA,TRBJ1-1,TGTGCCTGGAAATCAGGGATGAACACTGAAGCTTTCTTT,CAWKSGMNTEAFF
TRBV5-4,TRBD1,NA,TRBJ1-4,TGTGCCAGCAGCACGCACCGGGACAGTCATGAAAAACTGTTTTTT,CASSTHRDSHEKLFF
TRBV29-1,NA,NA,TRBJ2-2,TGCAGCGCCAGTATTACAGGGAAACCCGGGGAGCTGTTTTTT,CSASITGKPGELFF
TRBV5-1,TRBD2,NA,TRBJ2-7,TGCGCCAGCAGCTCCGAAAAACTAGCGGGGGAGCTCTACGAGCAGTACTTC,CASSSEKLAGELYEQYF
TRBV9,TRBD1,NA,TRBJ1-2,TGTGCCAGCAGCTTACATTCGGGACAGGGGCCTGGCTACACCTTC,CASSLHSGQGPGYTF
TRBV6-5,NA,NA,TRBJ1-6,TGTGCCAGCAGAGTGCAGGCACTTTATTCACCCCTCCACTTT,CASRVQALYSPLHF
TRBV7-2,NA,NA,TRBJ1-5,TGTGCCAGCAGCTTAGCCCCAGGGGCGAACCAGCATTTT,CASSLAPGANQHF
TRBV18,NA,NA,TRBJ2-1,TGTGCCAGCTCACCACCGAGGTCCAGCTCCTACAATGAGCAGTTCTTC,CASSPPRSSSYNEQFF
TRBV7-3,NA,NA,TRBJ2-2,TGTGCCAGCAGCTTAAACGCAGGAACTAACACCGGGGAGCTGTTTTTT,CASSLNAGTNTGELFF
TRBV5-1,TRBD1,NA,TRBJ1-2,TGCGCCAGCAGCGACCCAGGGGGCCGTGGTGGCTACACCTTC,CASSDPGGRGGYTF
TRBV12-3/TRBV12-4,NA,NA,TRBJ1-6,TGTGCCAGCAGCCTAAAGTCGGTTTCACCCCTCCACTTT,CASSLKSVSPLHF
TRBV15,NA,NA,TRBJ2-1,TGTGCCACCAGCAGACAACGGGGGGCCAATGAGCAGTTCTTC,CATSRQRGANEQFF
TRBV19,TRBD1,few,TRBJ2-2,TGTGCCAGTAGGACAGGGGGCGCGGGCACCGGGGAGCTGTTTTTT,CASRTGGAGTGELFF
TRBV2,NA,NA,TRBJ2-5,TGTGCCAGCAGTGACCGTGAGACCCAGTACTTC,CASSDRETQYF
TRBV4-3,NA,NA,TRBJ1-2,TGCGCCAGCAGCCAAGACGTAACTACATCCAACTATGGCTACACCTTC,CASSQDVTTSNYGYTF